This TCR beta chain was identified during a study of shared clonotypes between healthy human individuals. Execution of the assay was at deep level. The authors split each subset's genomic DNA evenly across several immunoSEQ plates. This table comes from immunoSEQ multiplex PCR, and its TCRdb copy is limited to in-frame clones, with some not included. The sample records a few million clones, 90% to 95% being singletons. Positively selected for CCR7, the CD45RO-negative cells used as naive CD8 cells excluded terminally differentiated effector memory CD45RA+ cells. Among the donors, all were Caucasian adults who lived in Nashville, Tennessee. CDR3 length equals 17 residues. V was clipped by 3 bases and J by 4 bases; unmatched bases: 7. CDR1 is ENHRY, CDR2 SYGVKD, per germline.

The sample was naive CD8+ T cells from PBMCs. The receptor comes from a man aged 18 to 35 in good health. Some clones in this sample may be carry-over from other donors' samples. V usage is TRBV10-3 and J usage is TRBJ2-5, with 14 bases fitting TRBD2. This CDR3 is CAISDATSGRGGETQYF. The CDR3 DNA sequence: TGTGCCATCAGTGACGCGACTAGCGGGAGGGGAGGAGAGACCCAGTACTTC.